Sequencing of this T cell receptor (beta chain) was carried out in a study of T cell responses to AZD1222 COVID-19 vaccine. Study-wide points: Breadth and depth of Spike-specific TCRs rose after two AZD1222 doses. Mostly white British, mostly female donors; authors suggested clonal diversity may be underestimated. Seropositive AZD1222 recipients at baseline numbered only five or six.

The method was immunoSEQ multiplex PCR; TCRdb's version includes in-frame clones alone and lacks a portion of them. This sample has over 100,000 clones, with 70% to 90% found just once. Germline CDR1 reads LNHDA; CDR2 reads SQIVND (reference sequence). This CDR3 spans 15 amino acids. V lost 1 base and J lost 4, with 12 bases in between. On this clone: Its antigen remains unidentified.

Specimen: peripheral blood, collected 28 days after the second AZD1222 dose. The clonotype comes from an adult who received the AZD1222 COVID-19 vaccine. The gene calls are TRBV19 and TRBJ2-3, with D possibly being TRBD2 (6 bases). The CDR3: CASSIATEGSDTQYF. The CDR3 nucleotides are TGTGCCAGTAGTATAGCCACGGAGGGATCAGATACGCAGTATTTT.